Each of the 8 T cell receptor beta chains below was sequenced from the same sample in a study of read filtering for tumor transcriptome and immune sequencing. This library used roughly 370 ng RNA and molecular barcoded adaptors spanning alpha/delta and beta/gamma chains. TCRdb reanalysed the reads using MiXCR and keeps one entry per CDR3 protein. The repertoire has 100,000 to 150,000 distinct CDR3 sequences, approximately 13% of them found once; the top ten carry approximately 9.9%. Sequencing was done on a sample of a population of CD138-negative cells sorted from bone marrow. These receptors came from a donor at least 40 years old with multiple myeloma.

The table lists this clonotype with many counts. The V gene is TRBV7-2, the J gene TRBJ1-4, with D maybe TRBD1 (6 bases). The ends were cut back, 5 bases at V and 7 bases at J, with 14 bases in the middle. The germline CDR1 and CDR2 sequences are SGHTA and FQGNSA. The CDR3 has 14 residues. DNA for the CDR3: TGTGCCAGCAGCACACAGGGTTCAGGTGAAAAACTGTTTTTT. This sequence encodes CASSTQGSGEKLFF.

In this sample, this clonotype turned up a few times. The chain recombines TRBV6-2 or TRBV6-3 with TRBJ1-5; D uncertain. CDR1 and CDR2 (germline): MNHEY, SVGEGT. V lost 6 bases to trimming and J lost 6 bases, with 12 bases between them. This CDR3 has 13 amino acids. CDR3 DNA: TGTGCCAGCAGAGAAGCGGGTGCTCAGCCCCAGCATTTT. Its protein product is CASREAGAQPQHF.

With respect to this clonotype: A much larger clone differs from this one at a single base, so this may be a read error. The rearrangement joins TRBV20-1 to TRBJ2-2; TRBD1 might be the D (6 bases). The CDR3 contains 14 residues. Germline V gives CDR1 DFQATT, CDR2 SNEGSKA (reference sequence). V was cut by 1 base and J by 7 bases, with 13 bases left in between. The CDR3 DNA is TGCAGTGCTAGAGTAAGGGGGATAGTCGGGGAGCTGTTTTTT. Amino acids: CSARVRGIVGELFF.

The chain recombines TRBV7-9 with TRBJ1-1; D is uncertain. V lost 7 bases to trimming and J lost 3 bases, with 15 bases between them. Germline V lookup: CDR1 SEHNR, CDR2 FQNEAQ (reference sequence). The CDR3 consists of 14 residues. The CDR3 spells CASNRPGPDTEAFF. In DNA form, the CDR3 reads TGTGCCAGCAACCGACCCGGACCGGACACTGAAGCTTTCTTT.

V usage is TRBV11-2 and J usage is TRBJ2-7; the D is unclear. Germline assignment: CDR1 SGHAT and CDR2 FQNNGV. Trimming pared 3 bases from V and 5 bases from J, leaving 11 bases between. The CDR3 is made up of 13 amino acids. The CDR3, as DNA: TGTGCCAGCAGCTTCATGGGCCTGGACGAGCAGTACTTC. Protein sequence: CASSFMGLDEQYF.

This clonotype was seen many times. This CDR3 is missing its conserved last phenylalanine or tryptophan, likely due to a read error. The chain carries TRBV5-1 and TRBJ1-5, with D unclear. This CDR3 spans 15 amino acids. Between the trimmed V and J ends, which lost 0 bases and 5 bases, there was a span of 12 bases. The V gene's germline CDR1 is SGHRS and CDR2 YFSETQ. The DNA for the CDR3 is TGCGCCAGCAGCTTGGGTCCGGGGTCCTATCAGCCCCAGCATCTT. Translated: CASSLGPGSYQPQHL.

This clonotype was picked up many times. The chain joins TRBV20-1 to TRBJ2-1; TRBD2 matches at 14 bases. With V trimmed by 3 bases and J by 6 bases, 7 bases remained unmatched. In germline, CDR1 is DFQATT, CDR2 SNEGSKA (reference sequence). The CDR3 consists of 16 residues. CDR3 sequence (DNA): TGCAGTGCTAGGGGGGGACTAGCGGGAGTGGTCAATGAGCAGTTCTTC. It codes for CSARGGLAGVVNEQFF.

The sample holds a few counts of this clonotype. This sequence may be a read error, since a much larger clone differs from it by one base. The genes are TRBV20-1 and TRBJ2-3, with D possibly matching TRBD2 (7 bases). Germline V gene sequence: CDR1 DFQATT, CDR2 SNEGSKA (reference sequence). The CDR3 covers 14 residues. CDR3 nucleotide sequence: TGCAGTGCCAGGACAGCGACTAGCACAGATACGCAGTTTTTT. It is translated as CSARTATSTDTQFF.